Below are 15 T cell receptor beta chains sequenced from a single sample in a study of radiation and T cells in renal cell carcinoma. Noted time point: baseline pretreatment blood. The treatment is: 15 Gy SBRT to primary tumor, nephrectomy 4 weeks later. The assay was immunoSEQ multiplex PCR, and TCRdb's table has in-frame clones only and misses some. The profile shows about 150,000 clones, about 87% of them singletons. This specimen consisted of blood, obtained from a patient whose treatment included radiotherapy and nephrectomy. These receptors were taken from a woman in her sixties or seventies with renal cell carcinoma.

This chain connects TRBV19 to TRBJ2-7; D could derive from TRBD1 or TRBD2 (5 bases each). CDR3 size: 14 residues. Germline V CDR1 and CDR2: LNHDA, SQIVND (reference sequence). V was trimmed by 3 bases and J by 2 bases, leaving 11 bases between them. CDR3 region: CASSIARGTYEQYF. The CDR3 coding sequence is TGTGCCAGTAGTATCGCTCGGGGCACCTACGAGCAGTACTTC.

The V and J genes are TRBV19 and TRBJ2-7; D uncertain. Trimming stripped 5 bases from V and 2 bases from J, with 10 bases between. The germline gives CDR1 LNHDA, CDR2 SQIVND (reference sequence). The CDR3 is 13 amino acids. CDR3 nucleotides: TGTGCCAGTAGTGTCGCAGCCGCCTACGAGCAGTACTTC. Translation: CASSVAAAYEQYF.

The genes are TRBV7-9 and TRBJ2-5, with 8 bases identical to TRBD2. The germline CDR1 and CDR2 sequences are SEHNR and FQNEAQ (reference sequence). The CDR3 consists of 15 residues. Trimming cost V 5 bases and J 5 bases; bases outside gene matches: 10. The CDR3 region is CASSPPGGAMETQYF. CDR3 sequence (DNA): TGTGCCAGCAGCCCCCCGGGGGGGGCTATGGAGACCCAGTACTTC.

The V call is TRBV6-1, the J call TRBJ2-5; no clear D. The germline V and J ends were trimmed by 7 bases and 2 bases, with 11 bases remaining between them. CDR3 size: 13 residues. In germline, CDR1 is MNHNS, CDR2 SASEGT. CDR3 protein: CASILDGQETQYF. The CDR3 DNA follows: TGTGCCAGCATCCTTGACGGACAAGAGACCCAGTACTTC.

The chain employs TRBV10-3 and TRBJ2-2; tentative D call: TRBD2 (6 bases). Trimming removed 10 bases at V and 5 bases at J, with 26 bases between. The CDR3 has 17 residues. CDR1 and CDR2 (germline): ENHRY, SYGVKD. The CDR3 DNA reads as TGTGCCACACAGTCTCGGCGGGCGGGGACCAGTACCGGGGAGCTGTTTTTT. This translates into CATQSRRAGTSTGELFF.

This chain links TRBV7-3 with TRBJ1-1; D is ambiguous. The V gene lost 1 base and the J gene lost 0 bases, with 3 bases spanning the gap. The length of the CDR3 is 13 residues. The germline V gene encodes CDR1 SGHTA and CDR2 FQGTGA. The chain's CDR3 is CASSLKVNTEAFF. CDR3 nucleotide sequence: TGTGCCAGCAGCTTAAAAGTGAACACTGAAGCTTTCTTT. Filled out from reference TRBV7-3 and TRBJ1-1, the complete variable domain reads GAGVSQTPSNKVTEKGKYVELRCDPISGHTALYWYRQSLGQGPEFLIYFQGTGAADDSGLPNDRFFAVRPEGSVSTLKIQRTERGDSAVYLCASSLKVNTEAFFGQGTRLTVV.

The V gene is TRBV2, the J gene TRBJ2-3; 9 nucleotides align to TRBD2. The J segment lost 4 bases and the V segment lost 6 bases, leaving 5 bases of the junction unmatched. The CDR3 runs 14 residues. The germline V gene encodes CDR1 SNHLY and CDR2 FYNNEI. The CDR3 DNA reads TGTGCCAGCAGGAGCGGGGGGACTCCAGATACGCAGTATTTT. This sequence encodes CASRSGGTPDTQYF.

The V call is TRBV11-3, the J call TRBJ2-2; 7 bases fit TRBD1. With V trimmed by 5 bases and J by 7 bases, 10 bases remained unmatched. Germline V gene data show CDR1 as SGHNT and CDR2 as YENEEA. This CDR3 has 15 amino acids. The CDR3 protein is CASSPGTVMGGELFF. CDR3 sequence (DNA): TGTGCCAGCAGCCCAGGGACAGTTATGGGCGGGGAGCTGTTTTTT.

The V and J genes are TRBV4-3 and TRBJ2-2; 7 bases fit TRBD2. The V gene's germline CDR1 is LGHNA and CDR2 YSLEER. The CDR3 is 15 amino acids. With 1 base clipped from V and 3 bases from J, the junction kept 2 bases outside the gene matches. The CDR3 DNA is TGCGCCAGCAGCCAAGGGGGAGGGTACACCGGGGAGCTGTTTTTT. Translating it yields CASSQGGGYTGELFF.

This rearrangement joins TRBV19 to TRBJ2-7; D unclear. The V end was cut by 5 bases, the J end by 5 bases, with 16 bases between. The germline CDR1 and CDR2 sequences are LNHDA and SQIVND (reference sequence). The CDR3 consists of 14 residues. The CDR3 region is CASSDFIGTDEQYF. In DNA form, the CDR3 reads TGTGCCAGTAGTGACTTCATAGGTACCGACGAGCAGTACTTC. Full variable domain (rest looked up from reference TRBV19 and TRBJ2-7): DGGITQSPKYLFRKEGQNVTLSCEQNLNHDAMYWYRQDPGQGLRLIYYSQIVNDFQKGDIAEGYSVSREKKESFPLTVTSAQKNPTAFYLCASSDFIGTDEQYFGPGTRLTVT.

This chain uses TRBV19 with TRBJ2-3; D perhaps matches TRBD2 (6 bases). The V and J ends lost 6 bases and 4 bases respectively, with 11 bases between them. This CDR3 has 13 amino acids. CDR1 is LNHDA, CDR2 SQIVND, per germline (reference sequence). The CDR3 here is CASRRRDSDTQYF. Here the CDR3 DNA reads TGTGCCAGTAGGAGGAGGGACTCAGATACGCAGTATTTT.

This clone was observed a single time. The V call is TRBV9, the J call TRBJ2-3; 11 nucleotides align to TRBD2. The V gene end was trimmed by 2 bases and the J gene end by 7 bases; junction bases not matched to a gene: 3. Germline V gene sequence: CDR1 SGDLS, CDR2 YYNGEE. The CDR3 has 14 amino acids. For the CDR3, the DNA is TGTGCCAGCAGCGTGATAGCGGGGGGGAATACGCAGTATTTT. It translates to CASSVIAGGNTQYF.

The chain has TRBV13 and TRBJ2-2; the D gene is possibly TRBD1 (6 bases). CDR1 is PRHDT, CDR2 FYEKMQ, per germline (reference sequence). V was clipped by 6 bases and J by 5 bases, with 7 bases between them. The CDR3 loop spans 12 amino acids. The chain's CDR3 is CASSRGTGELFF. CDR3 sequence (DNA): TGTGCCAGCAGTAGGGGGACCGGGGAGCTGTTTTTT.

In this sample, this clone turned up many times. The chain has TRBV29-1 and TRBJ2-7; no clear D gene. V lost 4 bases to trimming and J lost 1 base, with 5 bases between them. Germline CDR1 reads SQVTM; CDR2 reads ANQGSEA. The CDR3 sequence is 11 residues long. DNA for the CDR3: TGCAGCGTTGTTTTGTCCTACGAGCAGTACTTC. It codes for CSVVLSYEQYF.

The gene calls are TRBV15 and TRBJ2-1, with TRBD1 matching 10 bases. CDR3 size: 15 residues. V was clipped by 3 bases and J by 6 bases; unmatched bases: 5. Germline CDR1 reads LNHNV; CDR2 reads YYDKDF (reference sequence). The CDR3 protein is CATSRAGTGANEQFF. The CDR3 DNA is TGTGCCACCAGCAGGGCCGGGACAGGGGCCAATGAGCAGTTCTTC.